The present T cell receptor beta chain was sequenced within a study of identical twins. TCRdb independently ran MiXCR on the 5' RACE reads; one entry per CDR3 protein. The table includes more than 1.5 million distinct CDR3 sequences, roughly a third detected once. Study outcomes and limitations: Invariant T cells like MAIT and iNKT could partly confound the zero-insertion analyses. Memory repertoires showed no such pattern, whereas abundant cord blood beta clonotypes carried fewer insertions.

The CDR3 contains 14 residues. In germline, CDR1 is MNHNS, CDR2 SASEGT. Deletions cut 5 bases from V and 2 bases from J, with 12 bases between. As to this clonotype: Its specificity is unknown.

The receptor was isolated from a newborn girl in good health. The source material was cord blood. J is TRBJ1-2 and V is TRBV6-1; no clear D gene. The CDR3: CASSFGPTNYGYTF. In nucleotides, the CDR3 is TGTGCCAGCAGTTTTGGACCGACCAACTATGGCTACACCTTC.